These T cell receptor beta chains were read from a single sample in a study of blood T cells in healthy people across ages. TCRdb independently ran MiXCR on the 5' RACE reads; one entry per CDR3 protein. This repertoire shows hundreds of thousands of distinct CDR3 sequences, about 28% found once; its top ten account for around 16%. Sequenced input: blood. The receptors derive from a woman older than 75 in good health. The CDR3 runs from the conserved cysteine through the conserved F or W. Fields, in order: J gene, D gene, clone size, V gene, CDR3 protein, CDR3 DNA. A D gene is named only where the DNA matches it firmly. Some rows have no size entry. The others give once, few or many, or a class for an expanded clone.

TRBJ2-3	-	many	TRBV5-1	CASSFSASSTDTQYF	TGCGCCAGCAGCTTTAGCGCATCTAGCACAGATACGCAGTATTTT
TRBJ2-3	TRBD1	few	TRBV18	CASSPYQLQGADTQYF	TGTGCCAGCTCACCATACCAATTACAGGGGGCTGATACGCAGTATTTT
TRBJ2-5	-	-	TRBV18	CASSPTANQETQYF	TGTGCCAGCTCACCGACAGCGAACCAAGAGACCCAGTACTTC
TRBJ2-1	-	many	TRBV5-1	CASSLRAGGSYNEQFF	TGCGCCAGCAGCTTGCGGGCCGGGGGCTCCTACAATGAGCAGTTCTTC
TRBJ2-1	-	many	TRBV6-5	CASSTPRGETSYNEQFF	TGTGCCAGCAGTACACCCCGCGGAGAGACCTCCTACAATGAGCAGTTCTTC
TRBJ2-1	TRBD1	few	TRBV19	CASKTPGQLGRNEQFF	TGTGCCAGTAAGACCCCGGGACAGCTAGGACGGAATGAGCAGTTCTTC
TRBJ1-1	-	many	TRBV18	CASSQANTEAFF	TGTGCCAGCTCACAGGCGAACACTGAAGCTTTCTTT
TRBJ2-1	-	-	TRBV4-3	CAGSQVGGAYNEQVF	TGCGCCGGCAGCCAAGTAGGCGGGGCCTACAATGAGCAGGTCTTC
TRBJ1-1	-	many	TRBV10-3	CAISVGGEGNTEAFF	TGTGCCATCAGTGTGGGGGGGGAAGGGAACACTGAAGCTTTCTTT
TRBJ1-2	-	many	TRBV15	CATSRDLVADNYGYTF	TGTGCCACCAGCAGAGATTTAGTAGCCGATAACTATGGCTACACCTTC
TRBJ2-5	-	-	TRBV7-9	CASSLGLGTVQETQYF	TGTGCCAGCAGCTTGGGGCTAGGAACGGTACAAGAGACCCAGTACTTC
TRBJ1-6	-	few	TRBV7-9	CASDADSLLHF	TGTGCCAGCGACGCTGATTCACTCCTCCACTTT
TRBJ1-3	-	few	TRBV6-5	CASSQDRSSGNTIYF	TGTGCCAGCAGTCAAGACAGGAGCTCTGGAAACACCATATATTTT
TRBJ2-5	TRBD2	many	TRBV15	CATSAGVQETQYF	TGTGCCACCTCTGCGGGGGTCCAAGAGACCCAGTACTTC
TRBJ2-7	-	many	TRBV27	CASSKHSDRYEQYF	TGTGCCAGCAGTAAACACAGTGATAGGTACGAGCAGTACTTC
TRBJ2-5	-	many	TRBV10-1	CASSESLLPRETQYF	TGCGCCAGCAGTGAGTCACTACTCCCGAGGGAGACCCAGTACTTC
TRBJ1-1	-	-	TRBV2	CASRQAPNTEAFF	TGTGCCAGCAGACAGGCCCCGAACACTGAAGCTTTCTTT
TRBJ2-1	-	-	TRBV19	CASSIGVGPYEQFF	TGTGCCAGTAGTATAGGGGTAGGGCCGTATGAGCAGTTCTTC
TRBJ1-5	-	many	TRBV3-1	CASSSGINQPQHF	TGTGCCAGCAGCTCGGGAATTAATCAGCCCCAGCATTTT
TRBJ2-3	-	many	TRBV5-1	CASSYASPLWDTQYF	TGCGCCAGCAGCTATGCTAGCCCTCTCTGGGATACGCAGTATTTT
TRBJ1-6	-	few	TRBV2	CASSEDRNSPLHF	TGTGCCAGCAGTGAGGACAGAAATTCACCCCTCCACTTT
TRBJ2-5	-	-	TRBV5-1	CASRSRGQETQYF	TGCGCCAGCAGATCGAGGGGGCAAGAGACCCAGTACTTC
TRBJ2-7	-	many	TRBV9	CASSVDLGLGGGGTDEQYF	TGTGCCAGCAGCGTAGACCTTGGACTCGGGGGCGGGGGAACCGACGAGCAGTACTTC
TRBJ2-1	TRBD2	many	TRBV10-3	CAISTLASGGYNEQFF	TGTGCCATCAGTACCTTGGCGAGCGGGGGGTACAATGAGCAGTTCTTC
TRBJ1-2	-	few	TRBV12-3/TRBV12-4	CASSQSSGYYGYTF	TGTGCCAGCTCCCAATCGAGTGGGTATTATGGCTACACCTTC
TRBJ2-5	-	-	TRBV13	CASSLGFVAQETQYF	TGTGCCAGCAGCTTAGGCTTCGTTGCGCAAGAGACCCAGTACTTC
TRBJ1-1	-	few	TRBV30	CAWSRRTEAFF	TGTGCCTGGAGTAGGCGAACTGAAGCTTTCTTT
TRBJ2-7	-	-	TRBV4-3	CASSQDVGSSYEQYF	TGCGCCAGCAGCCAAGATGTAGGGAGCTCCTACGAGCAGTACTTC
TRBJ2-1	-	many	TRBV7-9	CAESGESSYNEQFF	TGTGCCGAGTCAGGGGAAAGCTCCTACAATGAGCAGTTCTTC
TRBJ2-3	TRBD2	many	TRBV7-8	CASSPWTSGITDTQYF	TGTGCCAGCAGTCCCTGGACTAGCGGGATTACAGATACGCAGTATTTT
TRBJ2-1	-	many	TRBV7-8	CASSLSPEAYNEQFF	TGTGCCAGCAGCCTATCCCCGGAGGCCTACAATGAGCAGTTCTTC
TRBJ2-1	TRBD2	many	TRBV12-3/TRBV12-4	CASSPSGGNNEQFF	TGTGCCAGCAGTCCTAGCGGGGGGAACAATGAGCAGTTCTTC
TRBJ1-1	-	-	TRBV18	CASPPGQNTEAFF	TGTGCCAGCCCACCTGGCCAGAACACTGAAGCTTTCTTT
TRBJ2-2	-	-	TRBV25-1	CASSAGTWVLGELFF	TGTGCCAGCAGTGCTGGGACTTGGGTGCTCGGGGAGCTGTTTTTT
TRBJ2-4	TRBD1	many	TRBV9	CASSVGQGQNIQYF	TGTGCCAGCAGCGTGGGACAGGGACAAAACATTCAGTACTTC
TRBJ2-5	-	-	TRBV21-1	CASSTTQGLAGGPLKTQYF	TGTGCCAGCAGCACAACCCAGGGACTAGCGGGGGGGCCTTTAAAGACCCAGTACTTC
TRBJ1-6	-	-	TRBV9	CVSSVFSMLNSPLHF	TGTGTCAGCAGCGTATTTAGCATGCTTAATTCACCCCTCCACTTT
TRBJ2-7	-	many	TRBV11-2	CASSLTYSRGRKIGPTDQYF	TGTGCCAGCAGCTTAACTTATTCCAGGGGCAGAAAGATCGGTCCTACGGATCAGTACTTC
TRBJ1-6	-	few	TRBV18	CASSPTSKDSPLHF	TGTGCCAGCTCACCAACCAGTAAGGATTCACCCCTCCACTTT
TRBJ1-1	-	-	TRBV4-2	CASSQVDRTTTEAFF	TGTGCCAGCAGCCAGGTCGACAGGACAACCACTGAAGCTTTCTTT